Following are 12 T cell receptor beta chains from one sample sequenced in a study of T-cell reconstitution after alpha-beta-depleted transplantation in children. Unique molecular identifiers were used in preparing the TCRbeta library. TCRdb reanalysed the PCR reads using MiXCR and keeps one entry per CDR3 protein. The table records just over 200,000 distinct CDR3 sequences, around 7.7% of them present only once. Sequencing used PBMCs, mostly from graft donor cells, obtained 360 days after TCRalphabeta/CD19-depleted stem cell transplant. Receptors originate from a male patient aged 2 to 9 who had a stem cell transplant for acute myeloid leukemia, so the T cells may come from the graft donor.

Many counts were recorded for this clonotype. This rearrangement joins TRBV7-2 to TRBJ2-6; perhaps TRBD1 as D (5 bases). CDR1 SGHTA and CDR2 FQGNSA come from the germline V gene. V shed 3 bases and J shed 0 bases, with 12 bases lying between them. The CDR3 runs 17 residues. CDR3: CASSFMTVLSGANVLTF. The CDR3 DNA sequence: TGTGCCAGCAGCTTTATGACAGTCCTCTCTGGGGCCAACGTCCTGACTTTC.

This clonotype turned up a few times. The chain couples TRBV7-2 to TRBJ2-3; D is uncertain. Trimming shortened V by 6 bases and J by 1 base, and 5 bases separated the two germline ends. Germline CDR1 is SGHTA and CDR2 is FQGNSA. The CDR3 extends over 12 amino acids. CDR3 DNA sequence: TGTGCCAGCAGTACGGGCACAGATACGCAGTATTTT. This sequence encodes CASSTGTDTQYF. The variable domain in full, completed from reference TRBV7-2 and TRBJ2-3, reads GAGVSQSPSNKVTEKGKDVELRCDPISGHTALYWYRQSLGQGLEFLIYFQGNSAPDKSGLPSDRFSAERTGGSVSTLTIQRTQQEDSAVYLCASSTGTDTQYFGPGTRLTVL.

V and J are TRBV30 and TRBJ1-2; D unresolved. CDR3 length equals 11 residues. Trimming shortened V by 2 bases and J by 7 bases, and 8 bases separated the two germline ends. Germline-derived CDR1 and CDR2 are GTSNPN and SVGIG (reference sequence). The CDR3 reads CAWSWDPGYTF. CDR3 in DNA: TGTGCCTGGAGTTGGGATCCTGGCTACACCTTC.

This clonotype has ten or more counts. This sequence joins TRBV5-1 and TRBJ2-3, with unresolved D. Per the germline V gene, CDR1 is SGHRS and CDR2 is YFSETQ. The CDR3 has 16 residues. V lost 0 bases and J 0 bases, leaving 11 bases between the germline ends. The CDR3 reads CASSLAAVGSTDTQYF. The CDR3 DNA sequence: TGCGCCAGCAGCTTGGCGGCCGTGGGGAGCACAGATACGCAGTATTTT.

The chain employs TRBV7-2 and TRBJ2-5, with TRBD2 matching 10 bases. Trimming cost V 5 bases and J 4 bases; bases outside gene matches: 10. Germline CDR1 is SGHTA and CDR2 is FQGNSA. This CDR3 region has 16 residues. The CDR3 bases are TGTGCCAGCAGCCACTACAGCGGGGGGGCCGGAGAGACCCAGTACTTC. Its protein product is CASSHYSGGAGETQYF.

The chain couples TRBV28 to TRBJ2-7; D may be TRBD2 (6 bases). Trimming pared 3 bases from V and 6 bases from J, leaving 15 bases between. The CDR3 loop spans 14 amino acids. Germline CDR1 reads MDHEN; CDR2 reads SYDVKM. CDR3 in amino acids: CASSFFRDSSEQYF. CDR3 in DNA: TGTGCCAGCAGTTTTTTCCGGGACTCAAGCGAGCAGTACTTC.

Ten or more counts support this clonotype. The chain has TRBV20-1 and TRBJ1-5; 10 nucleotides align to TRBD1. The V segment lost 5 bases and the J segment 7 bases; nucleotides outside the gene matches: 5. Germline CDR1 reads DFQATT; CDR2 reads SNEGSKA (reference sequence). This CDR3 is built from 13 residues. For the CDR3, the DNA is TGCAGTGCTCTAGGGGACAGGGGACAGCCCCAGCATTTT. Its protein is CSALGDRGQPQHF.

Ten or more counts support this clonotype. The genes are TRBV28 and TRBJ2-7; a possible D gene is TRBD1 (5 bases). V dropped 1 base and J dropped 5 bases, with 6 bases sitting between them. The CDR3 spans 12 residues. Germline assignment: CDR1 MDHEN and CDR2 SYDVKM. The CDR3 DNA reads TGTGCCAGCAGTTTATCAGGGCACGAGCAGTACGTC. Translating gives CASSLSGHEQYV.

This clonotype showed up many times. The chain carries TRBV20-1 and TRBJ2-1; the D gene is possibly TRBD2 (6 bases). V lost 7 bases to trimming and J lost 3 bases, with 10 bases between them. Germline CDR1 reads DFQATT; CDR2 reads SNEGSKA (reference sequence). The CDR3 contains 12 residues. CDR3 bases: TGCAGTGTTACGGACTACTACAATGAGCAGTTCTTC. Protein sequence: CSVTDYYNEQFF.

CDR3 coding DNA: TGTGCCAGCAGTTTTCCTGGAGATACGCAGTATTTT. Amino acid sequence: CASSFPGDTQYF. The rearrangement links TRBV12-3 or TRBV12-4 to TRBJ2-3; D is uncertain. The V end lost 3 bases, the J end lost 5 bases, and 6 bases lay between the germline ends. The CDR3 contains 12 residues.

Ten or more counts support this clonotype. This chain joins TRBV29-1 and TRBJ2-5; D call uncertain. V was trimmed by 0 bases and J by 0 bases, leaving 11 bases between them. The V gene's germline CDR1 is SQVTM and CDR2 ANQGSEA. This CDR3 contains 15 residues. The CDR3 is CSVEDSRLHQETQYF. The CDR3 nucleotides are TGCAGCGTTGAAGATAGTAGGCTACACCAAGAGACCCAGTACTTC.

This chain uses TRBV4-3 with TRBJ2-7, with 7 bases matching TRBD2. The CDR3 covers 15 residues. Germline CDR1 reads LGHNA; CDR2 reads YSLEER. The junction had 9 bases not matched to a gene; V was cut back by 0 bases and J by 7 bases. The CDR3 sequence: CASSQDYSGKEEQYF. In nucleotides, the CDR3 is TGCGCCAGCAGCCAAGATTACAGCGGGAAGGAAGAGCAGTACTTC.